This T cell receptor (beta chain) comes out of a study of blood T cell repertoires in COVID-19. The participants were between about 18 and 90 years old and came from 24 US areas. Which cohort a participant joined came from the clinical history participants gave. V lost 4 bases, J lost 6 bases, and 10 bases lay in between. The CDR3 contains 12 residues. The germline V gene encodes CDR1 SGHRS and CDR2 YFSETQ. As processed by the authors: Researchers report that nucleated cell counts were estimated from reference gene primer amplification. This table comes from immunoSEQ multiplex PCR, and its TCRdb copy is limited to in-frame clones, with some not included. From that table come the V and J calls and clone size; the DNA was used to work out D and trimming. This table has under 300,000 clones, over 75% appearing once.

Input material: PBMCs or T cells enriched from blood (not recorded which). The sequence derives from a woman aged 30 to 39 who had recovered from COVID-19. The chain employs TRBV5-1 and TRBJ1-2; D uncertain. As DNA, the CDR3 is TGCGCCAGCAGCGGGGAGGAACATGGCTACACCTTC. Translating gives CASSGEEHGYTF.